These 4 T cell receptor beta chains share one sample of origin, sequenced in a study of blood T cells in healthy people across ages. Sample-barcoded 5' priming and a J-beta primer mix drove a second PCR of about 6 to 12 cycles. Each CDR3 protein is one row after TCRdb ran MiXCR on the 5' RACE reads. Of over 950,000 distinct CDR3 sequences listed, roughly half are singletons. Sample: blood. The receptors here all came from a woman between 55 and 75 years old in good health.

CDR3 loop: CASSLAGVGAAQPQHF. The DNA of the CDR3 is TGTGCCAGCAGCTTAGCTGGGGTTGGGGCGGCACAGCCCCAGCATTTT. The chain carries TRBV7-2 and TRBJ1-5; D is possibly TRBD1 (5 bases). The CDR3 has 16 residues. Germline V gene lookup returns CDR1 SGHTA and CDR2 FQGNSA. V was cut by 0 bases and J by 7 bases, with 16 bases left in between.

This clonotype was found a few times. CDR3: CASSVGGRADGEQFF. CDR3 nucleotide sequence: TGTGCCAGCAGCGTAGGCGGGAGGGCCGACGGCGAGCAGTTCTTC. The V and J genes are TRBV9 and TRBJ2-1; 9 nucleotides align to TRBD2. This CDR3 spans 15 amino acids. Germline CDR1 SGDLS, CDR2 YYNGEE. V dropped 0 bases and J dropped 10; count of bases not matched to a gene: 8. Variable domain in full (rest from reference TRBV9 and TRBJ2-1): DSGVTQTPKHLITATGQRVTLRCSPRSGDLSVYWYQQSLDQGLQFLIQYYNGEERAKGNILERFSAQQFPDLHSELNLSSLELGDSALYFCASSVGGRADGEQFFGPGTRLTVL.

The rearrangement uses TRBV29-1 and TRBJ2-1; 8 nucleotides match TRBD2. The junction had 12 bases not matched to a gene; V was cut back by 4 bases and J by 4 bases. Germline CDR1 and CDR2: SQVTM and ANQGSEA. The CDR3 extends over 16 amino acids. CDR3 residues: CSVAKTASGFYNEQFF. In nucleotides, the CDR3 is TGCAGCGTTGCGAAAACGGCTAGCGGGTTTTACAATGAGCAGTTCTTC.

The genes are TRBV20-1 and TRBJ2-1; D is unresolved. The CDR3 covers 15 residues. The V end was cut by 6 bases, the J end by 0 bases, with 15 bases between. CDR1 and CDR2 from the germline V gene are DFQATT and SNEGSKA (reference sequence). The CDR3 bases are TGCAGTGCCCCCCCTTTTATTTACTCCTACAATGAGCAGTTCTTC. This translates into CSAPPFIYSYNEQFF.